Listed below are T cell receptor beta chains from one sample, sequenced in a study of molecular identifiers for immune sequencing clone quantification. TCRdb re-called the PCR reads through MiXCR, storing one row per CDR3 protein. The sample lists some 320,000 distinct CDR3 sequences; over 20% were seen once. Sequencing was performed on naive CD8+ T cells from blood, with Jurkat cell RNA spiked in. All receptors derive from a human donor in good health. Some libraries in this study had Jurkat cell RNA spiked in. CDR3s include the opening cysteine and the closing phenylalanine or tryptophan. Fields, in order: D gene, clone size, J gene, V gene, CDR3 DNA, CDR3 protein. A D gene is named only where the DNA matches it firmly. Size values are once, few and many counts, or a class for expanded clones, and some rows have none.

>NA|few|TRBJ1-4|TRBV19
TGTGCCAGTAGTCGGGTGAGGGCGCTGAGCGATAATGAAAAACTGTTTTTT
CASSRVRALSDNEKLFF
>TRBD2|few|TRBJ2-7|TRBV11-3
TGTGCCAGCAGCGCGCCGGGACTAGCGGGGGAGCAGTACTTC
CASSAPGLAGEQYF
>NA|few|TRBJ2-5|TRBV27
TGTGCCAGCAGTTTAAAGGGACGGACCCAAGAGACCCAGTACTTC
CASSLKGRTQETQYF
>TRBD2|many|TRBJ2-2|TRBV7-9
TGTGCCAGCAGCTCCCCCCTCTGGGGGGGGACCGGGGAGCTGTTTTTT
CASSSPLWGGTGELFF
>TRBD1|NA|TRBJ1-5|TRBV6-4
TGTGCCAGCAGTGACTCTTACGGCTTGACAGGGAAACATCAGCCCCAGCATTTT
CASSDSYGLTGKHQPQHF
>NA|NA|TRBJ2-5|TRBV20-1
TGCAGTGCTAGGGGGGCCAATGCGGCAGAGACCCAGTACTTC
CSARGANAAETQYF
>NA|NA|TRBJ2-3|TRBV6-1
TGTGCCAGCAGTGAACTAGTCCCATACCAAAATCCCACAGATACGCAGTATTTT
CASSELVPYQNPTDTQYF
>TRBD1|NA|TRBJ1-1|TRBV27
TGTGCCAGCAGTATGGACAGGGGTAACACTGGAGCTTTCTTT
CASSMDRGNTGAFF
>NA|NA|TRBJ1-5|TRBV12-2
TGTGCCAGCAGCCCCCCGGACGGGGAAAGCAGTCAGCCCCAGCATTTT
CASSPPDGESSQPQHF
>TRBD1|many|TRBJ1-1|TRBV4-1
TGCGCCAGCAGCCAAGTGGTAGGGGGCGACACTGAAGCTTTCTTT
CASSQVVGGDTEAFF
>TRBD1|NA|TRBJ1-1|TRBV6-5
TGTGCCACCCTACGACAGGGGTTAATCACTGAAGCTTTCTTT
CATLRQGLITEAFF
>TRBD1|many|TRBJ1-1|TRBV14
TGTGCCAGCAGCCTACCGACAGGGGTTGAAGCTTTCTTT
CASSLPTGVEAFF
>TRBD2|NA|TRBJ2-2|TRBV20-1
TGCAGTGCTAGACAGGGATACCCGGGACTAGCGGAAATGAACACCGGGGAGCAGTTTTTT
CSARQGYPGLAEMNTGEQFF
>NA|many|TRBJ2-7|TRBV29-1
TGCAGCGCCCCGGGACCGCGGGGCGAGCAGTACTTC
CSAPGPRGEQYF
>NA|few|TRBJ1-1|TRBV15
TGTGCCACCAGCAGAGATCTGGGGGTCACTGAAGCTTTCTTT
CATSRDLGVTEAFF
>NA|many|TRBJ1-5|TRBV24-1
TGTGCCACCAGTGGGGGTAGCAATCAGCCCCAGCATTTT
CATSGGSNQPQHF
>TRBD2|many|TRBJ2-7|TRBV5-1
TGCGCCAGCAGCGCCAAGGGAGGGGCCTACGAGCAGTACTTC
CASSAKGGAYEQYF
>NA|few|TRBJ1-5|TRBV28
TGTGCCAGCAGTTGGACAAAGAATCAGCCCCAGCATTTT
CASSWTKNQPQHF
>TRBD2|NA|TRBJ2-3|TRBV30
TGTGCCTGGGACCTAGCGGGGGGCACAGATACGCAGTATTTT
CAWDLAGGTDTQYF
>NA|many|TRBJ2-5|TRBV7-2
TGTGCCAGCAGCTCCTGGACAGAAGAGACCCAGTACTTC
CASSSWTEETQYF
>NA|many|TRBJ1-5|TRBV6-5
TGTGCCAGCAGTTACCGTCAGGGGAGCAATCAGCCCCAGCATTTT
CASSYRQGSNQPQHF
>NA|many|TRBJ1-5|TRBV6-7
TGTGCCAGCAGTTACTACAATCAGCCCCAGCATTTT
CASSYYNQPQHF